This T cell receptor beta chain was identified during a study of shared clonotypes between healthy human individuals (dated by TCRdb to 2018 to 2021). Regarding the study in general: The cohort comprised a couple of women and a few men aged 18 to 49 years. Per donor, leukapheresis produced somewhere between about 0.85 and 8.9 billion PBMCs. To increase sequencing depth and limit assay-specific biases, TCR repertoire library preparation and sequencing were carried out by different laboratories using diverse techniques. For each donor, CD4 naive and CD4 memory were each run on three plates, CD8 naive on two plates, and CD8 memory on one plate. To estimate repertoire size and how much clonotype sharing occurs between individuals, the study deeply sequenced the blood TCR repertoires of a handful of healthy adults.

With respect to this clone: Its antigen remains unidentified. No base-level quality is on record; no much larger clone is a single base apart.

Healthy HIV-negative adults with no recently reported acute infections or vaccinations were included as donors. Every donor was a Caucasian adult residing in Nashville, Tennessee, USA. Magnetic negative selection was used to enrich CD4+ T cells, after which naive cells were positively selected on CD45RA and the negative fraction became the memory subset. Blood was obtained by leukapheresis, after which PBMCs were separated by Ficoll-Histopaque density gradient centrifugation and cryopreserved in liquid nitrogen vapor phase. Purity and quantity of every magnetically sorted T cell population were checked by analytical flow cytometry. Genomic DNA was isolated from every sorted fraction and measured by UV absorbance on a Nanodrop 2000c. Using the deep immunoSEQ assay, multiplex PCR amplified TCR CDR3 regions from genomic DNA. Extracted genomic DNA from each cell subset was distributed evenly across all wells of several immunoSEQ 96-well plates, and each plate was treated as a replicate. Each replicate PCR for sorted subsets received 150 to 250 ng genomic DNA, equal to roughly 29,000 T cell genomes. The purified libraries were quantified using a Qubit 3.0 fluorometer, sized with a Bioanalyzer 2100, and then quantified again using the KAPA Library Quantification kit. A separate single-read 150-cycle Illumina NextSeq 550 flow cell was used to sequence each immunoSEQ 96-well plate. Concerning the study's data processing: Because only junctional sequences without quality scores were contained in the immunoSEQ output, filtering matching that applied to full-length reads could not be performed. To assign V/J genes and CDR3, sequences were annotated against IMGT germline references using PyIR, a Python wrapper for IgBLAST v1.9. Reads were removed for weak V/J assignments (E-value above 1e-6), missing CDR3, stop codons, out-of-frame junctions, or ambiguous translated residues. V3J clonotypes were defined as sequences sharing the same inferred V gene, J gene, and CDR3 amino acid sequence. Percentage overlap between repertoires was computed as shared unique clonotypes divided by the size of the smaller repertoire. Three approaches were used to assess repertoire richness: RTK rarefaction, the Chao1 estimator, and Recon v2.1 estimates of unobserved clonotypes. For all TCRbeta clonotypes obtained by the gDNA method from a few donors, generation probabilities were computed with OLGA. The clones in this table, taken by TCRdb from immuneACCESS, are in-frame only. Not every clone is retained; where verified, under half of the shortfall comes from an unresolved V gene, and the cause of the rest is unknown. V and J calls and clone size come straight from that table; D and trimming were deduced from the DNA. Here the sample has over 2 million clones; about 95% occur a single time. Around 0.13% of the sample rests with the top ten.

Results the study describes overall, beyond this receptor: Rarefaction of sorted-subset datasets indicated incomplete sequencing despite the large sequencing depth. Across a handful of donors, approximately 5% of naive CD4, roughly 3.8% of naive CD8, around 2.1% of memory CD4, and approximately 0.42% of memory CD8 clonotypes were shared. Larger estimated clonotype richness was generally found for naive subsets than for memory subsets. Compared with non-shared clonotypes, the clonotypes found in all four sorted-subset donors had higher generation probabilities. The small number of donors limited the genetic and exposure-history diversity represented. Pairwise subsampling led to the expectation that sequencing depth would affect the degree of clonotype sharing among donors. Sampling was limited to blood, and TCR repertoires in tissue likely differ from TCR repertoires in blood.

The CDR3 starts with the cysteine, ends with the phenylalanine, and has 14 residues. Only CDR3 DNA remains: 42 bases, in frame from the first base. The germline V gene supplies CDR1 KGHSH and CDR2 LQKENI. The germline ends are 14 bases apart after V is trimmed by 6 bases and J by 3 bases. Source material: naive CD4+ T cells sorted from blood. The intended sense of this specimen's cell subset or site label: CD45RA+ positively selected. The sequence was obtained from a man younger than 30 in good health. The chain joins TRBV18 to TRBJ2-5; the D assignment is uncertain and may be TRBD1 or TRBD2, with 5 bases supporting each. Here is the DNA: TGTGCCAGCTCCCCCGGGACGGTTGAAGAGACCCAGTACTTC. Its amino acids are CASSPGTVEETQYF.